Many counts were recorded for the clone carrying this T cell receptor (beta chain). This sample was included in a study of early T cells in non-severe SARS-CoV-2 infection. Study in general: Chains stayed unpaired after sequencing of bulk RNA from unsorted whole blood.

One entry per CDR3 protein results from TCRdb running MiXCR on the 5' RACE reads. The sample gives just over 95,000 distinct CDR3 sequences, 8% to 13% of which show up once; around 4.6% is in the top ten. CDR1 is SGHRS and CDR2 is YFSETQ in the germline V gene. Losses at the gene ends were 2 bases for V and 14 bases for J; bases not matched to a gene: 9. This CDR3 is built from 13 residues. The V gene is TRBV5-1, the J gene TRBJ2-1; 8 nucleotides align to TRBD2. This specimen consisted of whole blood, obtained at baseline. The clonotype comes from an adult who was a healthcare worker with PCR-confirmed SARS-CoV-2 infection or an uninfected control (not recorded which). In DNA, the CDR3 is TGCGCCAGCAGCTTTAGCGGGGTAGGGAACGAGTTCTTC. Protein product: CASSFSGVGNEFF.